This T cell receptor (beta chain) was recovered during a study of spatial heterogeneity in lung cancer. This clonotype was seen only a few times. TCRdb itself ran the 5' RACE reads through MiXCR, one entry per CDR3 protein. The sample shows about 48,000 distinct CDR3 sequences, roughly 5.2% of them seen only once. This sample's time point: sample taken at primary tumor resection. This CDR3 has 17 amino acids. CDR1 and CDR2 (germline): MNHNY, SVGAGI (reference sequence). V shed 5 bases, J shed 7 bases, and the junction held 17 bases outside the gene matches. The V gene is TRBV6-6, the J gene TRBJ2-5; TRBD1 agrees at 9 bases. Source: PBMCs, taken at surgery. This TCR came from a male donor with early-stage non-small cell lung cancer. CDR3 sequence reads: CASSQFGPGQGHLTQYF. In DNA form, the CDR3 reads TGTGCCAGCAGTCAATTTGGGCCGGGACAGGGTCATCTGACCCAGTACTTC.